What follows are 30 T cell receptor beta chains derived from one specimen sequenced in a study of CD8 T cells in ankylosing spondylitis. TCRdb redid the calling of the 5' RACE reads with MiXCR, one entry per CDR3 protein. The sample records 150,000 to 200,000 distinct CDR3 sequences, approximately 20% being singletons. The sequencing sample was made of blood, either unsorted or a sorted T cell fraction (not recorded which). The origin of the receptors is a male donor with ankylosing spondylitis or in good health (not recorded which).

V is TRBV7-9 and J is TRBJ2-3; 7 bases map to TRBD2. The CDR3 has 15 residues. J was trimmed by 6 bases and V by 5 bases; bases with no gene match: 11. Germline V gene sequence: CDR1 SEHNR, CDR2 FQNEAQ (reference sequence). The CDR3 loop is CASSESGGRWDTQYF. For the CDR3, the DNA is TGTGCCAGCAGCGAATCGGGAGGTCGGTGGGATACGCAGTATTTT.

The chain's CDR3 is CAISEYEETQYF. DNA of the CDR3: TGTGCCATCAGTGAGTACGAGGAGACCCAGTACTTC. The rearrangement uses TRBV10-3 and TRBJ2-5; no reliable D call. Looked up from germline, CDR1 is ENHRY and CDR2 is SYGVKD. This CDR3 is 12 amino acids long. V lost 1 base to trimming and J lost 5 bases, with 5 bases between them.

This clonotype was recorded once. The rearrangement joins TRBV7-9 to TRBJ2-3; 10 bases align to TRBD2. This CDR3 region has 14 residues. Germline V gene sequence: CDR1 SEHNR, CDR2 FQNEAQ (reference sequence). The junction had 6 bases not matched to a gene; V was cut back by 6 bases and J by 6 bases. This CDR3 reads CASRRGTSADTQYF. The CDR3 DNA sequence: TGTGCCAGCAGACGAGGGACTAGCGCGGATACGCAGTATTTT.

The rearrangement links TRBV5-5 to TRBJ2-1; no clear D. The CDR3 length is 17 residues. The germline V and J ends were trimmed by 2 bases and 7 bases, with 22 bases remaining between them. Germline V CDR1 and CDR2: SGHKS, YYEKEE (reference sequence). CDR3 residues: CASSFFDGSRFKNEQFF. For the CDR3, the DNA is TGTGCCAGCAGCTTCTTCGATGGTAGCCGATTCAAAAATGAGCAGTTCTTC. Full variable domain (outside the CDR3, taken from reference TRBV5-5 and TRBJ2-1): DAGVTQSPTHLIKTRGQQVTLRCSPISGHKSVSWYQQVLGQGPQFIFQYYEKEERGRGNFPDRFSARQFPNYSSELNVNALLLGDSALYLCASSFFDGSRFKNEQFFGPGTRLTVL.

About this clonotype itself: A read error may be the cause here, since a much bigger clone is one base away. The chain combines TRBV15 with TRBJ2-7, with 7 bases that match TRBD2. Germline values: CDR1 LNHNV, CDR2 YYDKDF (reference sequence). The CDR3 consists of 14 residues. J lost 9 bases, V lost 5 bases, and 13 bases had no gene match. CDR3 coding DNA: TGTGCCACCAGCGATCGGACTAGTTCGTCCAGGCAGTACTTC. Residues: CATSDRTSSSRQYF.

The V gene is TRBV5-1, the J gene TRBJ2-1; 12 positions agree with TRBD2. V lost 4 bases to trimming and J lost 0 bases; unmatched junction nucleotides: 5. Per the germline V gene, CDR1 is SGHRS and CDR2 is YFSETQ. The CDR3 covers 17 residues. The CDR3: CASSPKTSGSSYNEQFF. As DNA, the CDR3 is TGCGCCAGCAGCCCGAAGACTAGCGGGAGCTCCTACAATGAGCAGTTCTTC.

This clonotype was seen at least ten times. This chain joins TRBV29-1 and TRBJ1-3, with 7 bases that match TRBD1. Germline V gives CDR1 SQVTM, CDR2 ANQGSEA. The CDR3 has 14 residues. The trim removed 6 bases at V and 2 bases at J, leaving 7 bases unmatched. CDR3 amino acids: CSVLPTGTGNTIYF. The CDR3 DNA reads TGCAGCGTCCTCCCGACAGGGACTGGAAACACCATATATTTT.

This clonotype was detected a few times. The CDR3 sequence: CAISEAEYEQYF. In DNA, the CDR3 is TGTGCCATCAGTGAGGCAGAATACGAGCAGTACTTC. The chain links TRBV10-3 to TRBJ2-7; D unresolved. This CDR3 comprises 12 residues. Germline V gives CDR1 ENHRY, CDR2 SYGVKD. The germline V and J ends were trimmed by 2 bases and 4 bases, with 6 bases remaining between them.

The table lists this clonotype with many counts. The chain carries TRBV3-1 and TRBJ1-5; TRBD1 matches 12 bases. V lost 4 bases and J lost 2; bases outside the gene matches: 9. The CDR3 has 18 amino acids. The germline V gene encodes CDR1 LGHDT and CDR2 YNNKEL (reference sequence). This CDR3 reads CASSLGTGGFGGNQPQHF. The CDR3 nucleotides read TGTGCCAGCAGCCTCGGGACAGGGGGCTTCGGAGGCAATCAGCCCCAGCATTTT.

This clonotype occurred many times. The chain combines TRBV28 with TRBJ2-1; unclear D gene. There are 12 residues in the CDR3. V was clipped by 3 bases and J by 10 bases, with 10 bases between them. Germline V gene sequence: CDR1 MDHEN, CDR2 SYDVKM. The CDR3 region is CASSFFQMEQFF. CDR3 nucleotide sequence: TGTGCCAGCAGTTTCTTCCAGATGGAGCAGTTCTTC.

The genes are TRBV5-1 and TRBJ2-1; D unresolved. Trimming removed 7 bases at V and 6 bases at J, with 17 bases between. This CDR3 has 14 residues. Germline CDR1 reads SGHRS; CDR2 reads YFSETQ. The CDR3 DNA reads TGCGCCAGCCGGTGGGTTGGCGCCTCCAATGAGCAGTTCTTC. Translating gives CASRWVGASNEQFF. The full variable domain, rest sourced from reference TRBV5-1 and TRBJ2-1, is KAGVTQTPRYLIKTRGQQVTLSCSPISGHRSVSWYQQTPGQGLQFLFEYFSETQRNKGNFPGRFSGRQFSNSRSEMNVSTLELGDSALYLCASRWVGASNEQFFGPGTRLTVL.

This clonotype was seen only a few times. The chain links TRBV28 to TRBJ2-4; the D gene is possibly TRBD2 (6 bases). The germline CDR1 and CDR2 sequences are MDHEN and SYDVKM. The CDR3 is 14 residues long. V lost 6 bases, J lost 8 bases, and 17 bases lay in between. In DNA form, the CDR3 reads TGTGCCAGCAGCTCGGGGGTGGGAAAAGACATTCAGTACTTC. This codes for CASSSGVGKDIQYF.

This clonotype was seen many times. The genes are TRBV29-1 and TRBJ1-5; D is undetermined. Deletions cut 4 bases from V and 4 bases from J, with 8 bases between. The germline CDR1 and CDR2 sequences are SQVTM and ANQGSEA. The CDR3 is made up of 12 amino acids. The CDR3 region is CSVGFLNQPQHF. In nucleotides, the CDR3 is TGCAGCGTTGGCTTCCTGAATCAGCCCCAGCATTTT.

Many counts were recorded for this clonotype. V gene TRBV5-1 combines with J gene TRBJ1-1; the D gene is possibly TRBD1 (6 bases). This CDR3 has 16 amino acids. Trimming removed 6 bases at V and 0 bases at J, with 18 bases between. The germline V gene has CDR1 SGHRS and CDR2 YFSETQ. The CDR3 nucleotides are TGCGCCAGCACATTAGAGGGGGGACATATGAACACTGAAGCTTTCTTT. This translates into CASTLEGGHMNTEAFF.

This clonotype was seen only a few times. V usage is TRBV4-1 and J usage is TRBJ2-7; D remains ambiguous. CDR3 length equals 15 residues. Trimming pared 0 bases from V and 3 bases from J, leaving 12 bases between. Germline V gene lookup returns CDR1 MGHRA and CDR2 YSYEKL. The CDR3 DNA reads TGCGCCAGCAGCCAAGATAGTTCAACTAACTACGAGCAGTACTTC. Residues: CASSQDSSTNYEQYF.

The table lists this clonotype with many counts. This chain joins TRBV15 and TRBJ2-1; D is possibly TRBD1 (5 bases). Germline CDR1 reads LNHNV; CDR2 reads YYDKDF (reference sequence). This CDR3 spans 15 amino acids. V gave up 0 bases and J gave up 4 bases, with 10 bases separating them. Here the CDR3 reads CATSREDTSYNEQFF. The DNA of the CDR3 is TGTGCCACCAGCAGAGAGGACACGTCGTACAATGAGCAGTTCTTC.

The rearrangement uses TRBV20-1 and TRBJ1-3; possible D gene TRBD1, 5 bases. Germline loops: CDR1 DFQATT, CDR2 SNEGSKA (reference sequence). The CDR3 is made up of 15 amino acids. V shed 3 bases and J shed 0 bases, with 12 bases lying between them. In DNA form, the CDR3 reads TGCAGTGCTAGCGAAGGGGCGAGCTCTGGAAACACCATATATTTT. This codes for CSASEGASSGNTIYF.

This clonotype was counted many times. This chain links TRBV7-2 with TRBJ2-3, with TRBD2 matching 10 bases. The length of the CDR3 is 15 residues. The J segment lost 4 bases and the V segment lost 5 bases, leaving 6 bases of the junction unmatched. Germline V gene sequence: CDR1 SGHTA, CDR2 FQGNSA. The CDR3 DNA reads as TGTGCCAGCAGCGCTCTAGCGGGAGCTCCAGATACGCAGTATTTT. This gives the protein CASSALAGAPDTQYF.

The chain combines TRBV12-3 or TRBV12-4 with TRBJ2-6, with 8 bases identical to TRBD2. The ends lost 6 bases at V and 0 bases at J; junction bases unmatched: 10. This CDR3 spans 18 amino acids. The CDR3 DNA reads as TGTGCCAGCAGGCGGGCGGGAGGAGGCAACTCTGGGGCCAACGTCCTGACTTTC. Encoded protein: CASRRAGGGNSGANVLTF.

This clonotype came up a few times. A much larger clone differs by one base, so this may be a read error. A read error is likely, as this CDR3 ends without the conserved phenylalanine or tryptophan. J is TRBJ2-5 and V is TRBV5-1; no definite D call. In germline, CDR1 is SGHRS, CDR2 YFSETQ. CDR3 size: 12 residues. V was clipped by 4 bases and J by 1 base, with 5 bases between them. The CDR3 protein is CASSDGQETQYS. CDR3 DNA sequence: TGCGCCAGCAGCGACGGCCAAGAGACCCAGTACTCC.

The chain recombines TRBV27 with TRBJ2-1; 9 bases line up with TRBD1. This CDR3 comprises 16 residues. With 6 bases clipped from V and 0 bases from J, the junction kept 6 bases outside the gene matches. CDR1 and CDR2 from the germline V gene are MNHEY and SMNVEV (reference sequence). The CDR3 region is CASRGTGTSSYNEQFF. CDR3 bases: TGTGCCAGCAGGGGGACAGGGACCAGCTCCTACAATGAGCAGTTCTTC.

The gene calls are TRBV20-1 and TRBJ2-4, with D possibly matching TRBD2 (5 bases). V gave up 0 bases and J gave up 0 bases, with 12 bases separating them. Germline V gene sequence: CDR1 DFQATT, CDR2 SNEGSKA (reference sequence). CDR3 length: 16 amino acids. The chain's CDR3 is CSARDLEGLAKNIQYF. The DNA of the CDR3 is TGCAGTGCTAGAGATCTAGAGGGTTTAGCCAAAAACATTCAGTACTTC.

V usage is TRBV5-1 and J usage is TRBJ1-6; TRBD1 matches at 10 bases. CDR3 size: 14 residues. J gave up 13 bases and V 3 bases, and 7 bases lay outside the gene matches. Germline loops: CDR1 SGHRS, CDR2 YFSETQ. The CDR3 DNA reads as TGCGCCAGCAGCTGGGGACAGGGGTCGGGTCCCCTCCACTTT. This gives the protein CASSWGQGSGPLHF.

This clonotype has ten or more counts. The rearrangement joins TRBV20-1 to TRBJ2-1, with unresolved D. Trimming left V 6 bases short and J 12 bases short, with 27 bases between. CDR1 and CDR2 from the germline V gene are DFQATT and SNEGSKA (reference sequence). CDR3 length equals 15 residues. In nucleotides, the CDR3 is TGCAGTGCCGCATCCGACGGGCATGGGCATGATGGGCAGTTCTTC. It specifies CSAASDGHGHDGQFF.

The chain carries TRBV30 and TRBJ2-1, with 9 bases that match TRBD2. J was trimmed by 8 bases and V by 1 base; bases with no gene match: 6. Germline V gene lookup returns CDR1 GTSNPN and CDR2 SVGIG (reference sequence). The CDR3 totals 14 residues. CDR3 DNA sequence: TGTGCCTGGAGTGGCGGGAGGGAACAAGATGAGCAGTTCTTC. Residues: CAWSGGREQDEQFF. Full variable domain (outside the CDR3, taken from reference TRBV30 and TRBJ2-1): SQTIHQWPATLVQPVGSPLSLECTVEGTSNPNLYWYRQAAGRGLQLLFYSVGIGQISSEVPQNLSASRPQDRQFILSSKKLLLSDSGFYLCAWSGGREQDEQFFGPGTRLTVL.

This clonotype was found many times. This chain connects TRBV14 to TRBJ2-2; possible D gene TRBD2, 6 bases. This CDR3 spans 16 amino acids. Germline CDR1 and CDR2: SGHDN and FVKESK. V lost 6 bases and J lost 1, with 15 bases in between. The CDR3 spells CASRLGSGGNTGELFF. CDR3 DNA: TGTGCCAGCAGACTCGGCTCCGGGGGGAACACCGGGGAGCTGTTTTTT.

This sequence joins TRBV29-1 and TRBJ1-2; no clear D. The germline V gene encodes CDR1 SQVTM and CDR2 ANQGSEA. V was pared by 3 bases and J by 6 bases, with 11 bases between. The CDR3 totals 12 residues. The CDR3 DNA sequence: TGCAGCGTTGACGTGACTTTAGATGGCTACACCTTC. Residues: CSVDVTLDGYTF. Variable domain in full (rest from reference TRBV29-1 and TRBJ1-2): SAVISQKPSRDICQRGTSLTIQCQVDSQVTMMFWYRQQPGQSLTLIATANQGSEATYESGFVIDKFPISRPNLTFSTLTVSNMSPEDSSIYLCSVDVTLDGYTFGSGTRLTVV.

In this sample, this clonotype turned up many times. The rearrangement joins TRBV29-1 to TRBJ2-1, with 11 bases that match TRBD2. The CDR3 totals 16 residues. After removal of 0 bases from V and 5 bases from J, the junction contained 6 bases not matched to a gene. CDR1 and CDR2 (germline): SQVTM, ANQGSEA. CDR3 nucleotide sequence: TGCAGCGTTGAAGACCCTAGCGGGAGGATAGACAATGAGCAGTTCTTC. Its protein product is CSVEDPSGRIDNEQFF.

This clonotype was counted at least ten times. The rearrangement uses TRBV30 and TRBJ2-7; D unclear. The V gene's germline CDR1 is GTSNPN and CDR2 SVGIG (reference sequence). The CDR3 is 12 residues long. With 1 base removed from V and 3 bases from J, the gap between germline ends came to 7 bases. CDR3 sequence (DNA): TGTGCCTGGAGTGGTCCTTACTACGAGCAGTACTTC. This translates into CAWSGPYYEQYF.

This clonotype occurred many times. The gene calls are TRBV5-1 and TRBJ2-1; TRBD2 matches at 7 bases. This CDR3 has 15 amino acids. Germline V lookup: CDR1 SGHRS, CDR2 YFSETQ. Unmatched junction bases numbered 11, after V lost 6 bases and J lost 5 bases. This CDR3 is CASTPLGRGNNEQFF. CDR3 coding DNA: TGCGCCAGCACGCCCTTGGGGCGGGGGAACAATGAGCAGTTCTTC.